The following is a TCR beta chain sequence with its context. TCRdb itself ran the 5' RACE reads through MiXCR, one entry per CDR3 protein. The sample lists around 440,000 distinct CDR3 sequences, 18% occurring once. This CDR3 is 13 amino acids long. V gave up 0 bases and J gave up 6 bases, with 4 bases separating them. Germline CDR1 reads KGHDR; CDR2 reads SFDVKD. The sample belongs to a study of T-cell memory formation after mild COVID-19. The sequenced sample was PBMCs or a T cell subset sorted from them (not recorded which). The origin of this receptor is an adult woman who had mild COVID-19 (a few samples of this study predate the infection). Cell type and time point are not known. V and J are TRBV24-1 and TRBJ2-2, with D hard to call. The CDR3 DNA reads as TGTGCCACCAGTGATTTGTTCCCCGGGGAGCTGTTTTTT. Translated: CATSDLFPGELFF.